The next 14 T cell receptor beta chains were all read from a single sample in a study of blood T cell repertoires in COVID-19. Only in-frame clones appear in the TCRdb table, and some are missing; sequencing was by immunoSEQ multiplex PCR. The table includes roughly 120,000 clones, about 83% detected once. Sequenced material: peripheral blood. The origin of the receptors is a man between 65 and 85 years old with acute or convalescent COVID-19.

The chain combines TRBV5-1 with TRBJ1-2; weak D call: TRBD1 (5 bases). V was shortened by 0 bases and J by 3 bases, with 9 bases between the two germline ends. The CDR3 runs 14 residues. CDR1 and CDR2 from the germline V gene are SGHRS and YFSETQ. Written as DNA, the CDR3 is TGCGCCAGCAGCTTGGCCGGGGGGGACTATGGCTACACCTTC. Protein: CASSLAGGDYGYTF.

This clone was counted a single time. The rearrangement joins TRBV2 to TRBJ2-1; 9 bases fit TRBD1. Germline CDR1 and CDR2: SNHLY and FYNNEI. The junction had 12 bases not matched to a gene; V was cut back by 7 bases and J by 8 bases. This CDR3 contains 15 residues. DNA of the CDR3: TGTGCCAGCAACCGGGGACAGGGATTTGTCGATGAGCAGTTCTTC. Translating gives CASNRGQGFVDEQFF.

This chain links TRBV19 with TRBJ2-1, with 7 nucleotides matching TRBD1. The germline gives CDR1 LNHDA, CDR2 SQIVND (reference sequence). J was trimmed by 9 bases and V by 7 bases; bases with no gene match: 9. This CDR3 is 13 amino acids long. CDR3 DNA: TGTGCCAGTACCGCGACAGGGTCCGGTGAGCAGTTCTTC. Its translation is CASTATGSGEQFF.

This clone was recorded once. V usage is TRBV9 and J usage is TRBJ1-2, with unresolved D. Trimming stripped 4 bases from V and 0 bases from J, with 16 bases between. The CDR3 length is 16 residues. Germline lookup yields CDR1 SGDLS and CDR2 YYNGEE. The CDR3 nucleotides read TGTGCCAGCAGCCCCGGCGGGAAAGTAGCTAACTATGGCTACACCTTC. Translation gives CASSPGGKVANYGYTF.

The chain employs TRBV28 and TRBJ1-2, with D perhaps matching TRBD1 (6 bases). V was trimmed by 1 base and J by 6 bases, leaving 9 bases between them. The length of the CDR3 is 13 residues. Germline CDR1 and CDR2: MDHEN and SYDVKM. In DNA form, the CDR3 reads TGTGCCAGCAGTTTATCGGGGGGCAATGGCTACACCTTC. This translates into CASSLSGGNGYTF.

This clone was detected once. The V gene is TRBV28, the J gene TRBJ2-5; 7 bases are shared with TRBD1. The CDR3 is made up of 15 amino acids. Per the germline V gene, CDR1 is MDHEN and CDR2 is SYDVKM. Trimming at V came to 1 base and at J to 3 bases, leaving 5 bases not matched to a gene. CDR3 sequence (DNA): TGTGCCAGCAGTTTATTCGCTCAGGGGGAAGAGACCCAGTACTTC. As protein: CASSLFAQGEETQYF.

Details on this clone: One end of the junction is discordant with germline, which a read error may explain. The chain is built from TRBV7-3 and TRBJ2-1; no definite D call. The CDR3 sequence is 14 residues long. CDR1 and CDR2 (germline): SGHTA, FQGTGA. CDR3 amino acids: CASSVTESSNEQFF. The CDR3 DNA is TGTGCCAGCAGCGTAACGGAGTCGTCCAATGAGCAGTTCTTC.

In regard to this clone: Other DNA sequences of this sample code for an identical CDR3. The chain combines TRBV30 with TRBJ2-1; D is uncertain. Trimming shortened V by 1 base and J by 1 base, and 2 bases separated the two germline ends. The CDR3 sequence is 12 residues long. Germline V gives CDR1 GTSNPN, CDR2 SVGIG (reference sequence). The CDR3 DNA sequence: TGTGCCTGGAGTGCGTCCTACAATGAGCAGTTCTTC. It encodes CAWSASYNEQFF. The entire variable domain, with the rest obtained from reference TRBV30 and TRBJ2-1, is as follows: SQTIHQWPATLVQPVGSPLSLECTVEGTSNPNLYWYRQAAGRGLQLLFYSVGIGQISSEVPQNLSASRPQDRQFILSSKKLLLSDSGFYLCAWSASYNEQFFGPGTRLTVL.

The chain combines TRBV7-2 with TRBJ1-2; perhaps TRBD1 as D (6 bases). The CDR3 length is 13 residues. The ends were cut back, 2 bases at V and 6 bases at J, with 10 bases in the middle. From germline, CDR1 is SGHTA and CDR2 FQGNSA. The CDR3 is CASSLSRGNGYTF. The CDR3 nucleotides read TGTGCCAGCAGCTTATCCAGGGGCAATGGCTACACCTTC.

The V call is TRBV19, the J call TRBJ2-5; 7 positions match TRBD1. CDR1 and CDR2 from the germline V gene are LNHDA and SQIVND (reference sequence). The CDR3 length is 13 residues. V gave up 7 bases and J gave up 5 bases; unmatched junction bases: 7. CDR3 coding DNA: TGTGCCAGTACTACAGGGGATCGGGAGACCCAGTACTTC. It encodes CASTTGDRETQYF.

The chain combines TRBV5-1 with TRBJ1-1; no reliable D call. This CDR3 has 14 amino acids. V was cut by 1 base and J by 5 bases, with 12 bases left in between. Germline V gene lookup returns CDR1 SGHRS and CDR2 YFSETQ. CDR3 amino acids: CASSLQRLGTEAFF. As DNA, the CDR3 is TGCGCCAGCAGCTTGCAGAGGTTAGGAACTGAAGCTTTCTTT.

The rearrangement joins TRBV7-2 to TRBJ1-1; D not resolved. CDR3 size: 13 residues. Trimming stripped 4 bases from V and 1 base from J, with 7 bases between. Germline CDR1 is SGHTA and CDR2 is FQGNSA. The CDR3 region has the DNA TGTGCCAGCAGCTCGACACGGAACACTGAAGCTTTCTTT. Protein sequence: CASSSTRNTEAFF.

Here the CDR3 DNA reads TGCGCCAGCAGCATAGCCGGGACTCCCGCCTACGAGCAGTACTTC. Its protein product is CASSIAGTPAYEQYF. The V call is TRBV5-1, the J call TRBJ2-7; D possibly corresponds to TRBD2 (6 bases). Germline V gene lookup returns CDR1 SGHRS and CDR2 YFSETQ. CDR3 size: 15 residues. Trimming stripped 4 bases from V and 2 bases from J, with 16 bases between.

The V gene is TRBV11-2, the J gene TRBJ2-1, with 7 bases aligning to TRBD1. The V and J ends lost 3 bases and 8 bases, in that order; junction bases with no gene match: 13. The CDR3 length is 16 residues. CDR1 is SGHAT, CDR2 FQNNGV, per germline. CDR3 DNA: TGTGCCAGCAGCTTGCTAGGAGGACAGGCCTCGGATGAGCAGTTCTTC. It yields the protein CASSLLGGQASDEQFF.